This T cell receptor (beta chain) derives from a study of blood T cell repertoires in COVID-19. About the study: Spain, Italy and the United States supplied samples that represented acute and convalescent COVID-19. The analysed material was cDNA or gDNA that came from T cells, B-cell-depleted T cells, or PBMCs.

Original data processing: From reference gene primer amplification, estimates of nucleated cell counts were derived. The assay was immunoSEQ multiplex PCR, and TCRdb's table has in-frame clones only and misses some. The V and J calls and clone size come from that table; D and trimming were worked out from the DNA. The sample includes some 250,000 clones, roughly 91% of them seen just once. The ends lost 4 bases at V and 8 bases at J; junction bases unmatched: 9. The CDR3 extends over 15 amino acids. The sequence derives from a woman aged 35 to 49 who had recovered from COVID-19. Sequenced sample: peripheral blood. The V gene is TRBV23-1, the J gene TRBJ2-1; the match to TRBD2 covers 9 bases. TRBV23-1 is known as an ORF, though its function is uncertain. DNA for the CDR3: TGCGCCAGCAGTCGGGCTAGCGGGACTGGGGATGAGCAGTTCTTC. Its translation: CASSRASGTGDEQFF.